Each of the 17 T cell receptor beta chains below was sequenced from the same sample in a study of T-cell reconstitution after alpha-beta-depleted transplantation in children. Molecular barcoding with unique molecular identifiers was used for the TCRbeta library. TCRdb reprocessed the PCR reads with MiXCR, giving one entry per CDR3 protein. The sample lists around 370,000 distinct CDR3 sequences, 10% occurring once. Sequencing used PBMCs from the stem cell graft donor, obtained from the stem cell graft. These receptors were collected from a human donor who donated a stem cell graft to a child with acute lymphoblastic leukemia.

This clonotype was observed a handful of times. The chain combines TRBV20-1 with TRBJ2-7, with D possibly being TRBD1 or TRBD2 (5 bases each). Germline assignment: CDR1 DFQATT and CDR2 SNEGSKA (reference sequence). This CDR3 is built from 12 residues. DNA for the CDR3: TGCAGCGCCAGGGACGGTGAATACGAGCAGTACTTC. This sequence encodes CSARDGEYEQYF.

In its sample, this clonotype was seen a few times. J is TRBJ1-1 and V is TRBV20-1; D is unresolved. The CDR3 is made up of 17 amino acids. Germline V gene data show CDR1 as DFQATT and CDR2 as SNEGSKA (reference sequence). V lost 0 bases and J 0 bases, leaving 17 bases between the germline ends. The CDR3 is CSARDALLGHMNTEAFF. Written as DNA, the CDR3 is TGCAGTGCTAGAGATGCTTTGTTGGGCCACATGAACACTGAAGCTTTCTTT.

The CDR3 is CASSQDWGLAGGFYEQYF. CDR3 bases: TGCGCCAGCAGCCAAGATTGGGGCCTAGCGGGAGGATTCTACGAGCAGTACTTC. J is TRBJ2-7 and V is TRBV4-1; 11 positions agree with TRBD2. The CDR3 contains 18 residues. V gave up 0 bases and J gave up 3 bases; unmatched junction bases: 10. Looked up from germline, CDR1 is MGHRA and CDR2 is YSYEKL.

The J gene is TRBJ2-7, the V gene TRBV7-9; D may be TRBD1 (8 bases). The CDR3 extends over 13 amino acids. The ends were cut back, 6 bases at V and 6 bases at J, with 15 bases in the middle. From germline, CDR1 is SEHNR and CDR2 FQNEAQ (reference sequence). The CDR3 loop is CASRTTGEGEQYF. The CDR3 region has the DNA TGTGCCAGCAGAACGACAGGGGAGGGCGAGCAGTACTTC.

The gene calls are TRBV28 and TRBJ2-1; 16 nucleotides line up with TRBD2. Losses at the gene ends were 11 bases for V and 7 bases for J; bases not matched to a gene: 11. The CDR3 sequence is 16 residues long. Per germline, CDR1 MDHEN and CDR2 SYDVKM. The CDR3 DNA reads TGTGCCTGTCACGGGGGGGGACTAGCGGGAGGGAATGAGCAGTTCTTC. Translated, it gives CACHGGGLAGGNEQFF.

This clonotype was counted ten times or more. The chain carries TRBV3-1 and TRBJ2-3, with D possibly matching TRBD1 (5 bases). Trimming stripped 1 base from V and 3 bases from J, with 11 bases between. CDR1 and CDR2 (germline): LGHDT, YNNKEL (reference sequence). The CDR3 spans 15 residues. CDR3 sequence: CASSQGRASTDTQYF. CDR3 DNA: TGTGCCAGCAGCCAAGGCAGGGCTTCTACAGATACGCAGTATTTT.

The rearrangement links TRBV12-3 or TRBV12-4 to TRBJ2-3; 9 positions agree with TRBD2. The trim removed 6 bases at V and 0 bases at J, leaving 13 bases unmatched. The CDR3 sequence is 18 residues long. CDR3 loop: CASRSVAGAAFSTDTQYF. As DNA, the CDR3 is TGTGCCAGCAGGAGCGTAGCGGGAGCCGCCTTTAGCACAGATACGCAGTATTTT.

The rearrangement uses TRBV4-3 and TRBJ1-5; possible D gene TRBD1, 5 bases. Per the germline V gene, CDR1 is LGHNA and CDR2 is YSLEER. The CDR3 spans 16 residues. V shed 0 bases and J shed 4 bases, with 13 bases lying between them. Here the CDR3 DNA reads TGCGCCAGCAGCCAAGATCGATCGGGGCAAAATCAGCCCCAGCATTTT. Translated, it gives CASSQDRSGQNQPQHF.

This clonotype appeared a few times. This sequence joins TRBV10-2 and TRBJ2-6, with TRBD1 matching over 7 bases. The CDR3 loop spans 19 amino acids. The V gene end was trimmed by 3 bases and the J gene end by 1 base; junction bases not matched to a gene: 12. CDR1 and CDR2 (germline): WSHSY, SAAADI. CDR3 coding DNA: TGCGCCAGCAGTGATTGGGTCAGGGGGTATCCTTCTGGGGCCAACGTCCTGACTTTC. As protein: CASSDWVRGYPSGANVLTF.

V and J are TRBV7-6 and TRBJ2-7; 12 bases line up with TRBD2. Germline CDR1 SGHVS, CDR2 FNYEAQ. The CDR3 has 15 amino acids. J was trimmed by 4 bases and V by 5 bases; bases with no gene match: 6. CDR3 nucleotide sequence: TGTGCCAGCAGCCGAAGACTAGCGGGAGTTTACGAGCAGTACTTC. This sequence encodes CASSRRLAGVYEQYF. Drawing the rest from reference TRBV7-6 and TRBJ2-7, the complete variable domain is GAGVSQSPRYKVTKRGQDVALRCDPISGHVSLYWYRQALGQGPEFLTYFNYEAQQDKSGLPNDRFSAERPEGSISTLTIQRTEQRDSAMYRCASSRRLAGVYEQYFGPGTRLTVT.

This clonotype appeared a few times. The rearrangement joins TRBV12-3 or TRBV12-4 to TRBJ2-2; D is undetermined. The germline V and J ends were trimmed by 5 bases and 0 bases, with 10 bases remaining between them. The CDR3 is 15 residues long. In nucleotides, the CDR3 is TGTGCCAGCAGTGGCGGAGACGCGAACACCGGGGAGCTGTTTTTT. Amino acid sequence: CASSGGDANTGELFF.

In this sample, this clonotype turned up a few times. CDR3 amino acids: CASSTGVSQPQHF. Here the CDR3 DNA reads TGTGCCAGCAGTACAGGGGTGAGTCAGCCCCAGCATTTT. This chain uses TRBV27 with TRBJ1-5, with 7 bases that match TRBD1. Germline V gene sequence: CDR1 MNHEY, CDR2 SMNVEV (reference sequence). V trimming: 5 bases; J trimming: 6 bases; junction bases outside the gene matches: 4. The CDR3 is 13 residues long.

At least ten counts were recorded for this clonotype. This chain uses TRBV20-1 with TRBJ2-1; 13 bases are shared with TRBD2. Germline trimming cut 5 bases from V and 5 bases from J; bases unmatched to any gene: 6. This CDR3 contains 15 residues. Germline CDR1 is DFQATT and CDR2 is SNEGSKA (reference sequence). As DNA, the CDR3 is TGCAGTGCTCTGCTTGGGACTAGCGGGAACAATGAGCAGTTCTTC. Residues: CSALLGTSGNNEQFF.

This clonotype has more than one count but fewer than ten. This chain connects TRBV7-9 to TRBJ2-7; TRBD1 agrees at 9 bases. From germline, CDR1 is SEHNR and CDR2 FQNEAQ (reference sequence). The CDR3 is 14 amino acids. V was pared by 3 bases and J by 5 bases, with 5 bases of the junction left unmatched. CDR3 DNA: TGTGCCAGCAGCTTGAGGGACAGGGAACACGAGCAGTACTTC. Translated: CASSLRDREHEQYF. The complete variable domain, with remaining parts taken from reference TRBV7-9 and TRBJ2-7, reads DTGVSQNPRHKITKRGQNVTFRCDPISEHNRLYWYRQTLGQGPEFLTYFQNEAQLEKSRLLSDRFSAERPKGSFSTLEIQRTEQGDSAMYLCASSLRDREHEQYFGPGTRLTVT.

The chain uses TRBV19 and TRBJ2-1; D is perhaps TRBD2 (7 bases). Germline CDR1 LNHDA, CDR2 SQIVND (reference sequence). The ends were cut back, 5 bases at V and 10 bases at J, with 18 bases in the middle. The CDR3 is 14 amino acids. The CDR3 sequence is CASSPWGGAKEQFF. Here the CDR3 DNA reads TGTGCCAGTAGTCCCTGGGGGGGGGCGAAGGAGCAGTTCTTC.

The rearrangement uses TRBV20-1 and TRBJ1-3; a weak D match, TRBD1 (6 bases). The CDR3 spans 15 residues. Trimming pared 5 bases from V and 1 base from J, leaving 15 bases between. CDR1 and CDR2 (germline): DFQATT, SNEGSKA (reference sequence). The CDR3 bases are TGCAGTGCTCCCGAGGGGGGCTATTCTGGAAACACCATATATTTT. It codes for CSAPEGGYSGNTIYF.

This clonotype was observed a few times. This chain's CDR3 is CSARLAGGNTGELFF. The CDR3 DNA is TGCAGTGCTAGATTAGCGGGGGGCAACACCGGGGAGCTGTTTTTT. The chain links TRBV20-1 to TRBJ2-2; 10 positions agree with TRBD2. With 2 bases clipped from V and 2 bases from J, the junction kept 2 bases outside the gene matches. CDR1 and CDR2 (germline): DFQATT, SNEGSKA (reference sequence). This CDR3 is built from 15 residues.